The rows below give T cell receptor beta chains drawn from one sample of a study of blood T cell repertoires in COVID-19. Assay: immunoSEQ multiplex PCR; the TCRdb copy retains only in-frame clones and omits some. Of around 140,000 clones in the sample, approximately 83% are singletons; the top ten hold around 1.5%. The sequenced sample was peripheral blood. The origin of the receptors is a human donor in a cohort sampled during active COVID-19. The CDR3 runs from the conserved cysteine through the conserved F or W. Fields, in order: CDR3 DNA, CDR3 protein, V gene, J gene, D gene, clone size. D genes are given only for firm matches. A clone size is listed for some rows: how often the clone was seen (once, few, many), or a class if it is expanded.

CDR3nt: TGTGCCAGCTCCCCGGGACAGCCGGAGACTGAAAAACTGTTTTTT
CDR3aa: CASSPGQPETEKLFF
v_gene: TRBV18
j_gene: TRBJ1-4
d_gene: TRBD1
abundance: .

CDR3nt: TGTGCCAGCAGTGATAATGTTTTCTACGAGCAGTACTTC
CDR3aa: CASSDNVFYEQYF
v_gene: TRBV25-1
j_gene: TRBJ2-7
d_gene: .
abundance: .

CDR3nt: TGTGCCAGCAGTGAACTAGCGGGAGATCTTGAGCAGTTCTTC
CDR3aa: CASSELAGDLEQFF
v_gene: TRBV2
j_gene: TRBJ2-1
d_gene: TRBD2
abundance: .

CDR3nt: TGTGCCACCAGCCCGAGGACAGGGCAAACCGGGGAGCTGTTTTTT
CDR3aa: CATSPRTGQTGELFF
v_gene: TRBV24-1
j_gene: TRBJ2-2
d_gene: TRBD1
abundance: .

CDR3nt: TGTGCCAGCAGCCAACAGGGCAGGATGGGGGAAAAACTGTTTTTT
CDR3aa: CASSQQGRMGEKLFF
v_gene: TRBV7-6
j_gene: TRBJ1-4
d_gene: .
abundance: .

CDR3nt: TGTGCCAGCAGCTTAACGATTACTAGCGCCGGGGAGCTGTTTTTT
CDR3aa: CASSLTITSAGELFF
v_gene: TRBV7-3
j_gene: TRBJ2-2
d_gene: TRBD2
abundance: few

CDR3nt: TGTGCCAGCAGTTCCGCAGGGCGGAATCAGCCCCAGCATTTT
CDR3aa: CASSSAGRNQPQHF
v_gene: TRBV28
j_gene: TRBJ1-5
d_gene: .
abundance: .

CDR3nt: TGTGCCAGCAGGTCCCTCTACAGGGGGGGCAATGAGCAGTTCTTC
CDR3aa: CASRSLYRGGNEQFF
v_gene: TRBV2
j_gene: TRBJ2-1
d_gene: .
abundance: .

CDR3nt: TGCGCCAGCAGCGTCAGTGAGGGAGCCTTCTCCTACAATGAGCAGTTCTTC
CDR3aa: CASSVSEGAFSYNEQFF
v_gene: TRBV5-1
j_gene: TRBJ2-1
d_gene: .
abundance: .

CDR3nt: TGTGCCAGCAGCCAAGGCCACCTTGGGCAGGTCTCTGGAAACACCATATATTTT
CDR3aa: CASSQGHLGQVSGNTIYF
v_gene: TRBV14
j_gene: TRBJ1-3
d_gene: .
abundance: .

CDR3nt: TGTGCCAGCTCACCAGTAGACACCCGCTATGGCTACACCTTC
CDR3aa: CASSPVDTRYGYTF
v_gene: TRBV18
j_gene: TRBJ1-2
d_gene: .
abundance: .

CDR3nt: TGTGCCAGCGGGAGCGCGACGACCCAGTACTTC
CDR3aa: CASGSATTQYF
v_gene: TRBV7-2
j_gene: TRBJ2-5
d_gene: .
abundance: .

CDR3nt: TGTGCCAGCTCACCTTCCCGGGACTTGAACACTGAAGCTTTCTTT
CDR3aa: CASSPSRDLNTEAFF
v_gene: TRBV18
j_gene: TRBJ1-1
d_gene: .
abundance: .

CDR3nt: TGTGCCAGCAGTGAGACCGGGACAGGGGCCGTTGTCGATCAGCCCCAGCATTTT
CDR3aa: CASSETGTGAVVDQPQHF
v_gene: TRBV6-1
j_gene: TRBJ1-5
d_gene: TRBD1
abundance: .

CDR3nt: TGTGCCAGCAGTTACTCGGGGCACAACAATCAGCCCCAGCATTTT
CDR3aa: CASSYSGHNNQPQHF
v_gene: TRBV6-6
j_gene: TRBJ1-5
d_gene: .
abundance: .

CDR3nt: TGCGCCAGCAGCCGGAGCGGGAGGGCCCCTTACAATGAGCAGTTCTTC
CDR3aa: CASSRSGRAPYNEQFF
v_gene: TRBV5-1
j_gene: TRBJ2-1
d_gene: TRBD2
abundance: few

CDR3nt: TGTGCCAGCAGCTCCCGGCGGGGTACCGGGGAGCTGTTTTTT
CDR3aa: CASSSRRGTGELFF
v_gene: TRBV6-5
j_gene: TRBJ2-2
d_gene: .
abundance: .

CDR3nt: TGTGCCAGCAGCAGGAGCAATCCGGGCGGGGACAATCAGCCCCAGCATTTT
CDR3aa: CASSRSNPGGDNQPQHF
v_gene: TRBV7-8
j_gene: TRBJ1-5
d_gene: .
abundance: .

CDR3nt: TGTGCCAGCAGCTTAATAGCGGGAGGGAACAATGAGCAGTTCTTC
CDR3aa: CASSLIAGGNNEQFF
v_gene: TRBV7-3
j_gene: TRBJ2-1
d_gene: TRBD2
abundance: .

CDR3nt: TGTGCCAGCAGTCTTGACAAGTACGAGCAGTACTTC
CDR3aa: CASSLDKYEQYF
v_gene: TRBV28
j_gene: TRBJ2-7
d_gene: .
abundance: .

CDR3nt: TGTGCCACCAGCAGCACAGGCAGGGCGACTGGAAACACCATATATTTT
CDR3aa: CATSSTGRATGNTIYF
v_gene: TRBV15
j_gene: TRBJ1-3
d_gene: .
abundance: .

CDR3nt: TGCAGCGTTGAAGATCGACAGGGTTTCTCCGGGGAGCTGTTTTTT
CDR3aa: CSVEDRQGFSGELFF
v_gene: TRBV29-1
j_gene: TRBJ2-2
d_gene: TRBD1
abundance: .

CDR3nt: TGTGCCAGCAGTGAAGAGGGAGATAATTCACCCCTCCACTTT
CDR3aa: CASSEEGDNSPLHF
v_gene: TRBV2
j_gene: TRBJ1-6
d_gene: .
abundance: .

CDR3nt: TGTGCCAGCAGTTTCCTGACAGGGGGCAATCAGCCCCAGCATTTT
CDR3aa: CASSFLTGGNQPQHF
v_gene: TRBV28
j_gene: TRBJ1-5
d_gene: TRBD1
abundance: .

CDR3nt: TGTGCCAGCAGCCTCCTCAGGGAAGGGGGTGGCTACACCTTC
CDR3aa: CASSLLREGGGYTF
v_gene: TRBV5-8
j_gene: TRBJ1-2
d_gene: .
abundance: .

CDR3nt: TGCAGCGCGGCTAGACTCGGAGACAGGGGTGGTACCGGGGAGCTGTTTTTT
CDR3aa: CSAARLGDRGGTGELFF
v_gene: TRBV29-1
j_gene: TRBJ2-2
d_gene: TRBD1
abundance: .

CDR3nt: TGTGCCAGCAGCCCCGGGGTGGGCCAGACTGGGGGAGGCACCGGGGAGCTGTTTTTT
CDR3aa: CASSPGVGQTGGGTGELFF
v_gene: TRBV7-9
j_gene: TRBJ2-2
d_gene: .
abundance: .

CDR3nt: TGCGCCAGCAGCCAGGGCAGGGCAGGTCGTCAGCCCCAGCATTTT
CDR3aa: CASSQGRAGRQPQHF
v_gene: TRBV4-1
j_gene: TRBJ1-5
d_gene: .
abundance: .

CDR3nt: TGTGCCAGCTCACGTGAGGCGGAGAACACTGAAGCTTTCTTT
CDR3aa: CASSREAENTEAFF
v_gene: TRBV18
j_gene: TRBJ1-1
d_gene: .
abundance: .

CDR3nt: TGTGCCAGCAGCCAAGATGGGACAGGGGGCCCAGATACGCAGTATTTT
CDR3aa: CASSQDGTGGPDTQYF
v_gene: TRBV4-2
j_gene: TRBJ2-3
d_gene: TRBD1
abundance: .

CDR3nt: TGTGCCTGGGGCGGGGGGAACACCGGGGAGCTGTTTTTT
CDR3aa: CAWGGGNTGELFF
v_gene: TRBV30
j_gene: TRBJ2-2
d_gene: TRBD2
abundance: .

CDR3nt: TGTGCCAGTAGTATCGACAGGGGGACTGAAGCTTTCTTT
CDR3aa: CASSIDRGTEAFF
v_gene: TRBV19
j_gene: TRBJ1-1
d_gene: TRBD1
abundance: .

CDR3nt: TGTGCCAGCAGCGTCAGGGGTGGGTCACCCCTCCACTTT
CDR3aa: CASSVRGGSPLHF
v_gene: TRBV5-4
j_gene: TRBJ1-6
d_gene: .
abundance: .

CDR3nt: TGTGCCAGCTCACCCCGAACAGGGGCCCAACAGCCCCAGCATTTT
CDR3aa: CASSPRTGAQQPQHF
v_gene: TRBV18
j_gene: TRBJ1-5
d_gene: TRBD1
abundance: .

CDR3nt: TGCGCCAGCAGCCAAGAGGCTCCAACCGGGAGACAAGAGACCCAGTACTTC
CDR3aa: CASSQEAPTGRQETQYF
v_gene: TRBV4-1
j_gene: TRBJ2-5
d_gene: .
abundance: .

CDR3nt: TGTGCCAGCTCTAGGTATGGGGGGAATAGCAATCAGCCCCAGCATTTT
CDR3aa: CASSRYGGNSNQPQHF
v_gene: TRBV18
j_gene: TRBJ1-5
d_gene: .
abundance: .

CDR3nt: TGTGCCAGCAAGTTTGGGGCCAACGCCAATGAGCAGTTCTTC
CDR3aa: CASKFGANANEQFF
v_gene: TRBV2
j_gene: TRBJ2-1
d_gene: .
abundance: .

CDR3nt: TGCGCCAGCAGCCCAACTAGCGGCTCCTACAATGAGCAGTTCTTC
CDR3aa: CASSPTSGSYNEQFF
v_gene: TRBV5-1
j_gene: TRBJ2-1
d_gene: TRBD2
abundance: .

CDR3nt: TGTGCCAGCAGCTCCGGGACAGGGGCGGACGGGGAGCTGTTTTTT
CDR3aa: CASSSGTGADGELFF
v_gene: TRBV5-4
j_gene: TRBJ2-2
d_gene: TRBD1
abundance: .

CDR3nt: TGCGCCAGCACAAGTCCCGACGGAGCGGAGACCCAGTACTTC
CDR3aa: CASTSPDGAETQYF
v_gene: TRBV5-1
j_gene: TRBJ2-5
d_gene: .
abundance: .

CDR3nt: TGTGCCAGCGGCGGGGAGGGCCCCGGGGGCATTCAGTACTTC
CDR3aa: CASGGEGPGGIQYF
v_gene: TRBV6-5
j_gene: TRBJ2-4
d_gene: TRBD2
abundance: .

CDR3nt: TGTGCCAGCAGCCTTAACGGAGACAGCCGGTTCGGGCCCCAGCATTTT
CDR3aa: CASSLNGDSRFGPQHF
v_gene: TRBV4-2
j_gene: TRBJ1-5
d_gene: .
abundance: few

CDR3nt: TGTGCCAGCAGCGCCCGCGCTAGCGGAGGGTACAATGAGCAGTTCTTC
CDR3aa: CASSARASGGYNEQFF
v_gene: TRBV7-2
j_gene: TRBJ2-1
d_gene: TRBD2
abundance: .

CDR3nt: TGTGCCAGCAGTCCCCCGGACAGGGGGGAAGGCTACACCTTC
CDR3aa: CASSPPDRGEGYTF
v_gene: TRBV6-5
j_gene: TRBJ1-2
d_gene: TRBD1
abundance: .

CDR3nt: TGTGCCAGCTCACCAGTTGTGGGAGGGGAGTCGAATGGCTACACCTTC
CDR3aa: CASSPVVGGESNGYTF
v_gene: TRBV18
j_gene: TRBJ1-2
d_gene: .
abundance: once

CDR3nt: TGTGCCAGCAGTTCCTTACCAAAGGGGTCTAGCGGGACCTCTTCCTACAATGAGCAGTTCTTC
CDR3aa: CASSSLPKGSSGTSSYNEQFF
v_gene: TRBV28
j_gene: TRBJ2-1
d_gene: TRBD2
abundance: .

CDR3nt: TGTGCCAGCAGCCAGGGCCGGGACGAGCAGTACTTC
CDR3aa: CASSQGRDEQYF
v_gene: TRBV7-2
j_gene: TRBJ2-7
d_gene: .
abundance: .

CDR3nt: TGTGCCAGCTCACCGGCAGGGGACGGAAGAACTGAAGCTTTCTTT
CDR3aa: CASSPAGDGRTEAFF
v_gene: TRBV18
j_gene: TRBJ1-1
d_gene: .
abundance: .

CDR3nt: TGTGCCATCAGTGAGTGGGACAGTGGCGAAAAACTGTTTTTT
CDR3aa: CAISEWDSGEKLFF
v_gene: TRBV10-3
j_gene: TRBJ1-4
d_gene: TRBD1
abundance: .

CDR3nt: TGTGCCAGCAGCGTAGCGGCTAGGAGCACAGATACGCAGTATTTT
CDR3aa: CASSVAARSTDTQYF
v_gene: TRBV9
j_gene: TRBJ2-3
d_gene: .
abundance: .

CDR3nt: TGTGCCAGCAGTTACTCAGCCCCAGGATCTGGAAACACCATATATTTT
CDR3aa: CASSYSAPGSGNTIYF
v_gene: TRBV6-5
j_gene: TRBJ1-3
d_gene: .
abundance: .

CDR3nt: TGTGCCAGCAGCTTAGGCTCGAGAAGTGGGACCCAGTACTTC
CDR3aa: CASSLGSRSGTQYF
v_gene: TRBV7-8
j_gene: TRBJ2-5
d_gene: .
abundance: .

CDR3nt: TGTGCCAGCTCACCGGCGACAGGGGGCGCCGGGGAGCTGTTTTTT
CDR3aa: CASSPATGGAGELFF
v_gene: TRBV18
j_gene: TRBJ2-2
d_gene: TRBD1
abundance: .

CDR3nt: TGCGCCAGCACCAAAGGTCCCGGGGTTGACACTGAAGCTTTCTTT
CDR3aa: CASTKGPGVDTEAFF
v_gene: TRBV4-1
j_gene: TRBJ1-1
d_gene: .
abundance: .

CDR3nt: TGTGCCAGCAGCTTAAGAGGGGGAGTTGGAGATACGCAGTATTTT
CDR3aa: CASSLRGGVGDTQYF
v_gene: TRBV7-3
j_gene: TRBJ2-3
d_gene: .
abundance: .

CDR3nt: TGTGCCAGCAGCTTAGTTGGCCTTGGCTTATCCTACAATGAGCAGTTCTTC
CDR3aa: CASSLVGLGLSYNEQFF
v_gene: TRBV11-2
j_gene: TRBJ2-1
d_gene: .
abundance: .

CDR3nt: TGTGCCAGCAGTAACACCTACGAGCAGTACTTC
CDR3aa: CASSNTYEQYF
v_gene: TRBV12-3/TRBV12-4
j_gene: TRBJ2-7
d_gene: .
abundance: .